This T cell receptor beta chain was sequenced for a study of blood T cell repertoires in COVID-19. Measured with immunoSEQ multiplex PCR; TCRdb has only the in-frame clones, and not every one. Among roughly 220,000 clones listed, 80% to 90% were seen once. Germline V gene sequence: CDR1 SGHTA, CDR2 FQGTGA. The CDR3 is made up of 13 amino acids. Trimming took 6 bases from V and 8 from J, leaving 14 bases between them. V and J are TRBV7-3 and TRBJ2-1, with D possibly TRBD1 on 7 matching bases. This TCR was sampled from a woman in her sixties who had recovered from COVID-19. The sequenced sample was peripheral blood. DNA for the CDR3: TGTGCCAGCAGTTTGCAGGGGGGCCATGAGCAGTTCTTC. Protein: CASSLQGGHEQFF.